In this sample, the clone carrying this T cell receptor beta chain turned up a few times. Its specificity is unknown. Losses at the gene ends were 6 bases for V and 6 bases for J; bases not matched to a gene: 10. The CDR3 extends over 14 amino acids. The germline V gene encodes CDR1 SQVTM and CDR2 ANQGSEA. The data are from a study of T-cell reconstitution after alpha-beta-depleted transplantation in children. Study results and limitations: Certain patients had high TCRbeta diversity at day 60, and it came from recipient T cells and thymic progenitors that survived. One year after transplant, T-cell counts and diversity came mostly from newly produced T cells. In patients about two months after transplant, alpha-beta T cells reportedly arose from several hundred expanded graft clones.

Unique molecular identifiers were used to barcode this TCRbeta library. Using its own MiXCR run on the PCR reads, TCRdb lists one record per CDR3 protein. This table has about 600,000 distinct CDR3 sequences, 10% to 15% appearing once. Source: PBMCs, mostly from graft donor cells, taken 360 days after TCRalphabeta/CD19-depleted stem cell transplant. This chain links TRBV29-1 with TRBJ2-7, with 11 bases aligning to TRBD2. This TCR came from a male patient younger than 18 who had a stem cell transplant for acute myeloid leukemia, so the T cells may come from the graft donor. The DNA of the CDR3 is TGCAGCGTCGCTTTAGCGGGAGGGCCGAGCGAGCAGTACTTC. It translates to CSVALAGGPSEQYF.